This T cell receptor beta chain comes out of a study of cytomegalovirus exposure and HLA in healthy donors. The CDR3 sequence is 17 residues long. CDR1 is LGHNA, CDR2 YSLEER, per germline. V shed 0 bases, J shed 1 base, and the junction held 7 bases outside the gene matches. The PCR made use of 60 Vbeta and 13 Jbeta primers. The assay was immunoSEQ multiplex PCR, and TCRdb's table has in-frame clones only and misses some. The sample lists 150,000 or so clones, approximately 84% seen once, with 1.9% in the top ten. This receptor was obtained from a woman in her thirties or forties in good health and CMV-seronegative. The gene calls are TRBV4-3 and TRBJ2-3; TRBD2 agrees at 7 bases. The sequencing input was PBMCs. In DNA, the CDR3 is TGCGCCAGCAGCCAAGACCCCCTGGGGGGGGGCACAGATACGCAGTATTTT. This translates into CASSQDPLGGGTDTQYF.